This T cell receptor (beta chain) was sequenced in a study of blood T cell repertoires in COVID-19. With 0 bases clipped from V and 4 bases from J, the junction kept 6 bases outside the gene matches. Germline V CDR1 and CDR2: SGHRS, YFSETQ. The CDR3 runs to 16 residues. This clone was detected only once. Using immunoSEQ multiplex PCR, the repertoire was profiled, and TCRdb retains in-frame clones only, with some absent. The sample contains 160,000 or so clones, roughly 82% of which appear only once. This TCR was sampled from an older woman with acute or convalescent COVID-19. The sample taken for sequencing was peripheral blood. V usage is TRBV5-1 and J usage is TRBJ2-3; 9 bases fit TRBD2. In nucleotides, the CDR3 is TGCGCCAGCAGCTTGGTCGGCCTAGCGGGGTCAGATACGCAGTATTTT. Its translation: CASSLVGLAGSDTQYF. Drawing the rest from reference TRBV5-1 and TRBJ2-3, the complete variable domain is KAGVTQTPRYLIKTRGQQVTLSCSPISGHRSVSWYQQTPGQGLQFLFEYFSETQRNKGNFPGRFSGRQFSNSRSEMNVSTLELGDSALYLCASSLVGLAGSDTQYFGPGTRLTVL.